This is a list of T cell receptor beta chains from one sample in a study of CD8 T cells in ankylosing spondylitis. One entry per CDR3 protein, called by TCRdb with MiXCR from the 5' RACE reads. The data show tens of thousands of distinct CDR3 sequences, over 5% seen once. What was sequenced was synovial fluid, either unsorted or a sorted T cell fraction (not recorded which). The receptors originated from a male donor with ankylosing spondylitis. CDR3s include the opening cysteine and the closing phenylalanine or tryptophan. A D gene is named only where the DNA matches it firmly. Clone size appears in some rows only: once, few, many, or a class for an expanded clone.

d_gene	j_gene	v_gene	abundance	len	CDR3aa	CDR3nt
TRBD2	TRBJ2-1	TRBV11-3	few	15	CASSSNGLADNEQFF	TGTGCCAGCAGCTCCAACGGACTAGCGGACAATGAGCAGTTCTTC
NA	TRBJ2-2	TRBV6-2/TRBV6-3	few	16	CASSRYGPSNTGELFF	TGTGCCAGCAGTCGCTACGGGCCGTCGAACACCGGGGAGCTGTTTTTT
NA	TRBJ1-5	TRBV7-8	few	15	CASSLIGGINQPQHF	TGTGCCAGCAGCCTCATAGGGGGGATCAATCAGCCCCAGCATTTT
NA	TRBJ1-1	TRBV29-1	many	17	CSVAPLAGFNRGTEAFF	TGCAGCGTTGCGCCCTTGGCAGGGTTTAATCGGGGCACTGAAGCTTTCTTT
NA	TRBJ1-2	TRBV3-1	NA	16	CASSQDPGRSNYGYTF	TGTGCCAGCAGCCAAGACCCCGGGAGGAGTAACTATGGCTACACCTTC
NA	TRBJ2-1	TRBV18	NA	13	CASCEDLQREQFF	TGTGCCAGCTGCGAGGACCTACAAAGGGAGCAGTTCTTC
TRBD2	TRBJ2-1	TRBV3-1	many	16	CASSQDLRAGDNEQFF	TGTGCCAGCAGCCAAGATCTCCGAGCGGGGGACAATGAGCAGTTCTTC
TRBD1	TRBJ2-6	TRBV4-2	few	23	CASSPLAPTTGPHSLSGANVLTF	TGTGCCAGCAGCCCCCTAGCCCCAACGACAGGGCCACACTCTCTCTCTGGGGCCAACGTCCTGACTTTC
NA	TRBJ1-5	TRBV28	NA	13	CASIARGDQPQHF	TGTGCCAGCATCGCTAGAGGCGATCAGCCCCAGCATTTT
NA	TRBJ1-1	TRBV28	few	16	CASSTPAANMNTEAFF	TGTGCCAGCAGTACCCCCGCGGCGAACATGAACACTGAAGCTTTCTTT
NA	TRBJ2-1	TRBV6-2/TRBV6-3	many	17	CASSDPPPAGINNEQFF	TGTGCCAGCAGTGACCCCCCACCGGCGGGCATAAACAATGAGCAGTTCTTC
TRBD1	TRBJ1-6	TRBV6-1	few	14	CASSPGQAVSPLHF	TGTGCCAGCAGTCCCGGACAGGCCGTTTCACCCCTCCACTTT
TRBD2	TRBJ2-2	TRBV7-8	medium-sized	18	CASSLVVKREAYTGELFF	TGTGCCAGCAGCTTAGTCGTAAAACGGGAGGCATACACCGGGGAGCTGTTTTTT
TRBD2	TRBJ2-2	TRBV3-1	many	13	CASTGGNTGELFF	TGTGCGAGCACGGGGGGGAACACCGGGGAGCTGTTTTTT
NA	TRBJ1-5	TRBV20-1	few	13	CSASMQQNQPQHF	TGCAGTGCTAGCATGCAGCAAAATCAGCCCCAGCATTTT
TRBD2	TRBJ2-2	TRBV5-1	many	15	CASSLTGTSTGELFF	TGCGCCAGCAGCTTAACCGGGACTAGCACCGGGGAGCTGTTTTTT
NA	TRBJ2-5	TRBV5-1	few	14	CASSDLRAGETQYF	TGCGCCAGCAGCGACCTCCGAGCGGGTGAGACCCAGTACTTC